This TCR beta chain was observed in a study of shared clonotypes between healthy human individuals. Overall study findings and caveats: In general, naive subsets displayed greater estimated richness than memory subsets did. When naive CD4 clonotypes were compared across four donors, 5% to 5.5% were shared.

Every subset's genomic DNA went evenly onto several immunoSEQ plates. Produced via immunoSEQ multiplex PCR; TCRdb's table is partial and in-frame only. The sample contains around 1.5 million clones, 95% to 99% of which appear only once. Turning to this clone: Its target is not known.

Trimming removed 1 base from V and 3 bases from J, with 9 bases in between. Germline-derived CDR1 and CDR2 are LGHNA and YSLEER. The CDR3 contains 15 residues. The sequence was collected from a young man in good health. This rearrangement joins TRBV4-3 to TRBJ2-2; a weak D match, TRBD2 (6 bases). Input material: naive CD4+ T cells sorted from blood. The sample's subset: CD45RA+ positively selected. CDR3 protein: CASSQAGLYTGELFF. The DNA for the CDR3 is TGCGCCAGCAGCCAAGCGGGACTCTACACCGGGGAGCTGTTTTTT.